This T cell receptor beta chain was captured by sequencing in a study of long-term antiretroviral therapy in people with HIV. Looking at the study overall: The study's earliest collections predate the 2015 immediate-ART recommendation by about a decade.

Treatment of all HIV participants took place in the United States. By sample fraction, this clone is large. Samples were assayed with immunoSEQ v3.0 at survey level. Data came from immunoSEQ multiplex PCR; TCRdb stores just in-frame clones and leaves some out. Counted here are tens of thousands of clones, about 77% occurring once; the ten biggest clones make up roughly 10%. The specimen was unsorted PBMCs, collected 1.5 years before starting antiretroviral therapy. This sequence originates from a young man with HIV.

The CDR3 DNA follows: TGTGCCAGCAGTTGGAGCGCCTTGTGGGATGAGCAGTTCTTC. Translation: CASSWSALWDEQFF. The V gene is TRBV27, the J gene TRBJ2-1; unclear D gene. From germline, CDR1 is MNHEY and CDR2 SMNVEV (reference sequence). With 4 bases removed from V and 8 bases from J, the gap between germline ends came to 15 bases. CDR3 length: 14 amino acids.